This T cell receptor beta chain was captured by sequencing in a study of T cell repertoires and HLA-DP antigens. As to this clone: As yet, its antigen is unknown.

The CDR3 sequence is 13 residues long. The germline gives CDR1 SEHNR, CDR2 FQNEAQ (reference sequence). Trimming removed 3 bases at V and 3 bases at J, with 8 bases between. Sequenced by immunoSEQ multiplex PCR; TCRdb stores in-frame clones only, minus some. This sample has fewer than 75,000 clones, with 80% found just once. The origin of this receptor is a man between 60 and 70 years old in good health and CMV-seronegative. V usage is TRBV7-9 and J usage is TRBJ1-1; D ambiguous. The sequenced material came from CD4+ T cells from PBMCs. The CDR3 coding sequence is TGTGCCAGCAGCTTTAGCCTTTACACTGAAGCTTTCTTT. Encoded protein: CASSFSLYTEAFF.